The 5 T cell receptor beta chains presented below share a single source sample, sequenced in a study of blood T cell repertoires in COVID-19. Only in-frame clones appear in the TCRdb table, and some are missing; sequencing was by immunoSEQ multiplex PCR. The data show about 230,000 clones, with approximately 80% seen just once and around 7% held by the top ten. Sequenced sample: peripheral blood. Source of these receptors: a woman of 80 years or more with COVID-19, enrolled during active disease.

The chain joins TRBV7-8 to TRBJ2-7; 10 bases map to TRBD1. Unmatched junction bases numbered 11, after V lost 5 bases and J lost 10 bases. This CDR3 is 14 amino acids long. CDR1 is SGHVS, CDR2 FQNEAQ, per germline. CDR3 in DNA: TGTGCCAGCAGCCAACCGGGACAGGGGTATATCCAGTACTTC. This codes for CASSQPGQGYIQYF.

The chain carries TRBV2 and TRBJ1-5, with 11 bases fitting TRBD1. V gave up 6 bases and J gave up 0 bases; unmatched junction bases: 1. The CDR3 spans 15 residues. Germline values: CDR1 SNHLY, CDR2 FYNNEI. The CDR3 region is CASRGQGDSNQPQHF. The CDR3 DNA reads TGTGCCAGCAGGGGACAGGGGGATAGCAATCAGCCCCAGCATTTT.

The V and J genes are TRBV5-6 and TRBJ1-6; TRBD1 aligns across 8 bases. This CDR3 has 14 residues. In germline, CDR1 is SGHDT, CDR2 YYEEEE. V shed 3 bases, J shed 13 bases, and the junction held 9 bases outside the gene matches. The DNA of the CDR3 is TGTGCCAGCAGCTCGGGGCAGGGGGCGCGGCCCCTCCACTTT. It codes for CASSSGQGARPLHF.

The chain carries TRBV12-3 or TRBV12-4 and TRBJ1-5; D gene ambiguous. This CDR3 is 13 amino acids long. Between the trimmed V and J ends, which lost 5 bases and 4 bases, there was a span of 9 bases. The CDR3 DNA reads TGTGCCAGCAGTACCGGGAGAAATCAGCCCCAGCATTTT. It encodes CASSTGRNQPQHF.

J is TRBJ1-5 and V is TRBV2; no clear D. CDR1 SNHLY and CDR2 FYNNEI come from the germline V gene. Trimming took off 6 bases at V and 0 bases at J, with 9 bases between the two ends. There are 14 residues in the CDR3. CDR3 sequence reads: CASSAIYSNQPQHF. CDR3 in DNA: TGTGCCAGCAGCGCCATCTATAGCAATCAGCCCCAGCATTTT.